One sample yielded the 27 T cell receptor beta chains listed below, sequenced in a study of PD-1 blockade in classical Hodgkin lymphoma. Clones were read by immunoSEQ multiplex PCR, and TCRdb kept only the in-frame ones, dropping some. The table shows 40,000 to 65,000 clones, with roughly 80% occurring only once. Patients all relapsed after autologous stem cell transplantation, and there was variation in brentuximab vedotin exposure. The sequences come from peripheral blood mononuclear cells (PBMCs), collected at baseline. These receptors were obtained from a human donor with classical Hodgkin lymphoma.

The chain combines TRBV5-6 with TRBJ2-1, with a weak D call TRBD1 (5 bases). The CDR3 covers 15 residues. The germline V gene encodes CDR1 SGHDT and CDR2 YYEEEE. Trimming pared 2 bases from V and 1 base from J, leaving 10 bases between. In DNA form, the CDR3 reads TGTGCCAGCAGCTTCCGACAGATTTCCTACAATGAGCAGTTCTTC. Translated, it gives CASSFRQISYNEQFF.

The chain joins TRBV9 to TRBJ2-3; maybe TRBD2 (7 bases). Trimming removed 4 bases at V and 0 bases at J, with 15 bases between. Germline V gene lookup returns CDR1 SGDLS and CDR2 YYNGEE. This CDR3 has 16 amino acids. CDR3 sequence: CASSWGGTTSTDTQYF. The CDR3 DNA is TGTGCCAGCAGCTGGGGGGGCACAACGAGCACAGATACGCAGTATTTT.

This clone was seen only once. V gene TRBV7-9 combines with J gene TRBJ1-5; tentatively, D is TRBD1 (6 bases). Germline CDR1 SEHNR, CDR2 FQNEAQ (reference sequence). The CDR3 extends over 15 amino acids. With 5 bases removed from V and 5 bases from J, the gap between germline ends came to 16 bases. Here the CDR3 reads CASSRAAGGDQPQHF. DNA for the CDR3: TGTGCCAGCAGCCGGGCCGCGGGGGGCGATCAGCCCCAGCATTTT.

This sequence joins TRBV6-6 and TRBJ2-7; D remains unclear. CDR1 is MNHNY and CDR2 is SVGAGI in the germline V gene (reference sequence). The CDR3 is 13 residues long. V lost 6 bases to trimming and J lost 3 bases, with 12 bases between them. CDR3 region: CASSDGLIYEQYF. CDR3 in DNA: TGTGCCAGCAGCGACGGCCTGATCTACGAGCAGTACTTC.

The gene calls are TRBV4-1 and TRBJ2-3; 11 bases agree with TRBD2. CDR3 length: 18 residues. Germline values: CDR1 MGHRA, CDR2 YSYEKL. The junction had 13 bases not matched to a gene; V was cut back by 4 bases and J by 4 bases. The CDR3 DNA reads TGCGCCAGCAGCCCCCCAAGGGTGCTAGCGGGAGGATCAGATACGCAGTATTTT. Its translation is CASSPPRVLAGGSDTQYF.

Notes on this clone: The junction differs from germline at one of its ends, possibly a read error. The CDR3 spells CASTYTGTRQETQYF. The CDR3 coding sequence is TGTGCCAGCACTTACACCGGGACCCGCCAGGAGACCCAGTACTTC. The chain uses TRBV6-5 and TRBJ2-5, with D perhaps given as TRBD1 or TRBD2 (5 bases each). From germline, CDR1 is MNHEY and CDR2 SVGAGI. The length of the CDR3 is 15 residues.

The chain carries TRBV2 and TRBJ2-7, with TRBD2 as a possible D gene (6 bases). V lost 9 bases, J lost 3 bases, and 12 bases lay in between. CDR1 and CDR2 from the germline V gene are SNHLY and FYNNEI. The CDR3 covers 12 residues. The CDR3 is CASTPGVYEQYV. The DNA of the CDR3 is TGTGCCAGTACCCCGGGGGTCTACGAGCAGTACGTC.

This chain connects TRBV7-2 to TRBJ2-2; D remains unclear. This CDR3 spans 14 amino acids. The germline V and J ends were trimmed by 1 base and 1 base, with 4 bases remaining between them. Germline V gene sequence: CDR1 SGHTA, CDR2 FQGNSA. The CDR3 reads CASSLVRNTGELFF. The CDR3 DNA follows: TGTGCCAGCAGCTTAGTTCGGAACACCGGGGAGCTGTTTTTT.

Only a few counts were recorded for this clone. The rearrangement links TRBV29-1 to TRBJ2-3, with 10 bases matching TRBD2. The germline gives CDR1 SQVTM, CDR2 ANQGSEA. The CDR3 spans 14 residues. Losses at the gene ends were 5 bases for V and 6 bases for J; bases not matched to a gene: 8. For the CDR3, the DNA is TGCAGCGTTTCTAGCGGGAGTACCGCCGATACGCAGTATTTT. It codes for CSVSSGSTADTQYF.

The chain employs TRBV7-6 and TRBJ2-7, with TRBD2 matching over 12 bases. With V trimmed by 5 bases and J by 5 bases, 7 bases remained unmatched. Germline CDR1 is SGHVS and CDR2 is FNYEAQ. CDR3 size: 15 residues. The CDR3 here is CASSHPRTSGNEQYF. Written as DNA, the CDR3 is TGTGCCAGCAGCCACCCAAGGACTAGCGGGAACGAGCAGTACTTC.

The gene calls are TRBV6-5 and TRBJ1-4; D unclear. From germline, CDR1 is MNHEY and CDR2 SVGAGI. V shed 6 bases and J shed 8 bases, with 16 bases lying between them. This CDR3 spans 14 amino acids. As DNA, the CDR3 is TGTGCCAGCAGACCTCTAAGACGGGTCGAAAAACTGTTTTTT. As protein: CASRPLRRVEKLFF.

The chain joins TRBV11-3 to TRBJ2-5; 10 nucleotides align to TRBD2. Germline-derived CDR1 and CDR2 are SGHNT and YENEEA. V gave up 4 bases and J gave up 2 bases; unmatched junction bases: 4. The CDR3 loop spans 15 amino acids. In DNA form, the CDR3 reads TGTGCCAGCAGCTCGCCAGCGGGAGGGCAAGAGACCCAGTACTTC. This codes for CASSSPAGGQETQYF.

J is TRBJ1-2 and V is TRBV5-6; 9 bases match TRBD1. Germline assignment: CDR1 SGHDT and CDR2 YYEEEE. The ends lost 1 base at V and 5 bases at J; junction bases unmatched: 9. The CDR3 extends over 16 amino acids. Here the CDR3 reads CASSLRGGTGSYGYTF. The CDR3 nucleotides are TGTGCCAGCAGCTTGCGAGGAGGGACAGGGTCGTATGGCTACACCTTC.

This sequence joins TRBV11-2 and TRBJ2-3; tentatively, D is TRBD1 (5 bases). This CDR3 is built from 15 residues. Trimming shortened V by 5 bases and J by 2 bases, and 14 bases separated the two germline ends. CDR1 and CDR2 (germline): SGHAT, FQNNGV. The CDR3 DNA reads TGTGCCAGCAGCATCTCCGCAGGGTACACAGATACGCAGTATTTT. Translated: CASSISAGYTDTQYF.

This clone came up once. CDR3 region: CASSLTSGSYEQYV. The CDR3 DNA is TGTGCCAGCAGCCTCACTAGCGGAAGTTACGAGCAGTACGTC. V usage is TRBV28 and J usage is TRBJ2-7; 8 nucleotides agree with TRBD2. The CDR3 is made up of 14 amino acids. The germline gives CDR1 MDHEN, CDR2 SYDVKM. Trimming removed 6 bases from V and 4 bases from J; junction bases left unmatched: 8.

The genes are TRBV5-8 and TRBJ1-1; no clear D. CDR3 size: 16 residues. With 1 base removed from V and 0 bases from J, the gap between germline ends came to 13 bases. Germline V lookup: CDR1 SGHTS, CDR2 YDEGEE. DNA of the CDR3: TGTGCCAGCAGCTTGACGGTTGCTTGGGTGAACACTGAAGCTTTCTTT. Protein sequence: CASSLTVAWVNTEAFF. The full variable domain, its missing parts supplied by reference TRBV5-8 and TRBJ1-1, is EAGVTQSPTHLIKTRGQQATLRCSPISGHTSVYWYQQALGLGLQFLLWYDEGEERNRGNFPPRFSGRQFPNYSSELNVNALELEDSALYLCASSLTVAWVNTEAFFGQGTRLTVV.

This clone has a single count. The gene calls are TRBV18 and TRBJ1-5; D is unclear. The CDR3 runs to 15 residues. Trimming left V 1 base short and J 2 bases short, with 9 bases between. Germline V gene data show CDR1 as KGHSH and CDR2 as LQKENI. The CDR3 spells CASSPQGSGNQPQHF. The CDR3 region has the DNA TGTGCCAGCTCACCACAGGGATCGGGCAATCAGCCCCAGCATTTT. Looking up the rest from reference TRBV18 and TRBJ1-5 gives the full variable domain: NAGVMQNPRHLVRRRGQEARLRCSPMKGHSHVYWYRQLPEEGLKFMVYLQKENIIDESGMPKERFSAEFPKEGPSILRIQQVVRGDSAAYFCASSPQGSGNQPQHFGDGTRLSIL.

CDR3 nucleotides: TGTGCCAGCAGCCCTAGCGGGACAAACAATGAGCAGTTCTTC. The encoded protein is CASSPSGTNNEQFF. This chain joins TRBV13 and TRBJ2-1; 9 positions agree with TRBD2. Trimming removed 5 bases from V and 5 bases from J; junction bases left unmatched: 4. This CDR3 has 14 residues. Germline V gives CDR1 PRHDT, CDR2 FYEKMQ (reference sequence).

The chain joins TRBV29-1 to TRBJ1-2; D possibly corresponds to TRBD1 (5 bases). Germline-derived CDR1 and CDR2 are SQVTM and ANQGSEA. This CDR3 region has 18 residues. Trimming cost V 5 bases and J 4 bases, with 29 bases left between them. This chain's CDR3 is CSVTTRLGGTPELYGYTF. CDR3 in DNA: TGCAGCGTTACAACCAGGCTGGGAGGGACCCCCGAACTCTATGGCTACACCTTC.

This chain uses TRBV13 with TRBJ2-7; TRBD2 agrees at 10 bases. The germline CDR1 and CDR2 sequences are PRHDT and FYEKMQ (reference sequence). V trimming: 5 bases; J trimming: 3 bases; junction bases outside the gene matches: 10. This CDR3 is 16 amino acids long. The CDR3 region is CASSQGPAGGFYEQYF. The CDR3 region has the DNA TGTGCCAGCAGCCAGGGACCAGCGGGAGGGTTCTACGAGCAGTACTTC.

V usage is TRBV6-5 and J usage is TRBJ1-5, with a tentative D call TRBD1 (5 bases). Germline assignment: CDR1 MNHEY and CDR2 SVGAGI. The CDR3 loop spans 14 amino acids. V lost 2 bases and J 4 bases, leaving 9 bases between the germline ends. In nucleotides, the CDR3 is TGTGCCAGCAGTTACGCCTCAGGGAATCAGCCCCAGCATTTT. Residues: CASSYASGNQPQHF.

For the CDR3, the DNA is TGCGCCAGCAGGGACAACCCCTACAATGAGCAGTTCTTC. Residues: CASRDNPYNEQFF. The chain uses TRBV5-1 and TRBJ2-1; possible D gene TRBD1, 5 bases. This CDR3 spans 13 amino acids. Germline CDR1 and CDR2: SGHRS and YFSETQ. Trimming left V 5 bases short and J 2 bases short, with 8 bases between.

The rearrangement links TRBV4-2 to TRBJ2-7, with 7 bases identical to TRBD1. The V gene's germline CDR1 is LGHNA and CDR2 YNFKEQ. This CDR3 is built from 16 residues. V lost 1 base and J lost 2; bases outside the gene matches: 8. The CDR3 sequence is CASSQALRDRAYEQYF. The CDR3 coding sequence is TGTGCCAGCAGCCAAGCCCTTAGGGACAGAGCCTACGAGCAGTACTTC.

This chain connects TRBV6-1 to TRBJ2-6; D not resolved. This CDR3 comprises 16 residues. CDR1 is MNHNS and CDR2 is SASEGT in the germline V gene. V was trimmed by 2 bases and J by 0 bases, leaving 8 bases between them. DNA of the CDR3: TGTGCCAGCAGTGAATGGCGGAACTCTGGGGCCAACGTCCTGACTTTC. Protein sequence: CASSEWRNSGANVLTF.

J is TRBJ2-3 and V is TRBV5-1; D is possibly TRBD2 (5 bases). Looked up from germline, CDR1 is SGHRS and CDR2 is YFSETQ. V gave up 4 bases and J gave up 1 base, with 19 bases separating them. CDR3 length equals 17 residues. The CDR3 here is CASSPRGSSAGTDTQYF. CDR3 DNA sequence: TGCGCCAGCAGCCCCCGGGGTAGTTCGGCGGGCACAGATACGCAGTATTTT.

This clone was picked up a small number of times. V gene TRBV10-3 combines with J gene TRBJ2-7; D assignment may be TRBD1 or TRBD2 (5 bases each). V lost 10 bases and J lost 0, with 16 bases in between. The germline CDR1 and CDR2 sequences are ENHRY and SYGVKD. The CDR3 contains 14 residues. CDR3 in amino acids: CASIPGPSSYEQYF. The CDR3, as DNA: TGTGCCAGTATTCCGGGACCAAGCTCCTACGAGCAGTACTTC.

The rearrangement uses TRBV7-8 and TRBJ2-1, with TRBD2 matching 7 bases. CDR3 length: 15 residues. V was pared by 7 bases and J by 4 bases, with 10 bases of the junction left unmatched. Germline V gives CDR1 SGHVS, CDR2 FQNEAQ. CDR3 in amino acids: CASTIAGLEYNEQFF. The CDR3 nucleotides are TGTGCCAGCACAATAGCGGGCCTGGAATACAATGAGCAGTTCTTC. Full variable domain (remainder filled in from reference TRBV7-8 and TRBJ2-1): GAGVSQSPRYKVAKRGQDVALRCDPISGHVSLFWYQQALGQGPEFLTYFQNEAQLDKSGLPSDRFFAERPEGSVSTLKIQRTQQEDSAVYLCASTIAGLEYNEQFFGPGTRLTVL.